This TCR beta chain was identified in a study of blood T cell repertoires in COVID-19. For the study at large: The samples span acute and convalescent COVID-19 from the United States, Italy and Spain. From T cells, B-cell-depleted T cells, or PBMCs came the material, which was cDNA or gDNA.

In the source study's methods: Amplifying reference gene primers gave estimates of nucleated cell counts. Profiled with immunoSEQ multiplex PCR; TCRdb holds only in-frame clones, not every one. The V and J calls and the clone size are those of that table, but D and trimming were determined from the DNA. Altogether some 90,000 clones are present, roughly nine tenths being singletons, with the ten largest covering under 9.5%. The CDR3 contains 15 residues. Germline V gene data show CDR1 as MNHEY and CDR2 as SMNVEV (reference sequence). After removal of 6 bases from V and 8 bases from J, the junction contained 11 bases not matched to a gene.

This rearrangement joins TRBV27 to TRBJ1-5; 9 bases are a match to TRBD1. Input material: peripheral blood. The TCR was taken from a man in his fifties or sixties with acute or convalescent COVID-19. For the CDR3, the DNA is TGTGCCAGCAGGCGACAGGGGGTTGGAAGTGAGCCCCAGCATTTT. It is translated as CASRRQGVGSEPQHF.